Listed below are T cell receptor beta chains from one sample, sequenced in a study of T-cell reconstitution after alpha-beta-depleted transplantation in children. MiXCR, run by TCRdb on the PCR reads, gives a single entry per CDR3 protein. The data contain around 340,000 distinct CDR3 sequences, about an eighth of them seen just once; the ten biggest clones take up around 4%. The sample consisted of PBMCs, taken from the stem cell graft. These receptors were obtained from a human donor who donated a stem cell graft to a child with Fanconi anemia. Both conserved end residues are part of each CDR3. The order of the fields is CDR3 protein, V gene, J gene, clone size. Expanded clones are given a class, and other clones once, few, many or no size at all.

CDR3aa: CASSLEPRGELFF
v_gene: TRBV7-2
j_gene: TRBJ2-2
abundance: few

CDR3aa: CAGSSGWSYNEQFF
v_gene: TRBV7-9
j_gene: TRBJ2-1
abundance: NA

CDR3aa: CAWSPVLSGNTIYF
v_gene: TRBV30
j_gene: TRBJ1-3
abundance: NA

CDR3aa: CASSSRTSSNEQFF
v_gene: TRBV9
j_gene: TRBJ2-1
abundance: many

CDR3aa: CASSRTGGLNTEAFF
v_gene: TRBV9
j_gene: TRBJ1-1
abundance: many

CDR3aa: CASSWDSFQETQYF
v_gene: TRBV7-2
j_gene: TRBJ2-5
abundance: many

CDR3aa: CASSYSYRASSYEQYF
v_gene: TRBV6-5
j_gene: TRBJ2-7
abundance: NA

CDR3aa: CASSDTDRVEKLFF
v_gene: TRBV5-6
j_gene: TRBJ1-4
abundance: NA

CDR3aa: CASSLEGSELETQYF
v_gene: TRBV5-1
j_gene: TRBJ2-5
abundance: few

CDR3aa: CASSLVAGETSDTQYF
v_gene: TRBV7-6
j_gene: TRBJ2-3
abundance: few

CDR3aa: CSARGGRNTGELFF
v_gene: TRBV20-1
j_gene: TRBJ2-2
abundance: few

CDR3aa: CASSLGGAQETQYF
v_gene: TRBV7-2
j_gene: TRBJ2-5
abundance: NA

CDR3aa: CASSQESDYGYTF
v_gene: TRBV4-3
j_gene: TRBJ1-2
abundance: NA

CDR3aa: CSARDGGVHNQPQHF
v_gene: TRBV20-1
j_gene: TRBJ1-5
abundance: few

CDR3aa: CATRGQGEKTQYF
v_gene: TRBV12-3/TRBV12-4
j_gene: TRBJ2-5
abundance: NA

CDR3aa: CASRAPGQGAWTQYF
v_gene: TRBV5-1
j_gene: TRBJ2-3
abundance: many

CDR3aa: CASSLIGRAGSKPNQPQHF
v_gene: TRBV11-2
j_gene: TRBJ1-5
abundance: few

CDR3aa: CASSPQLGGWNTEAFF
v_gene: TRBV4-3
j_gene: TRBJ1-1
abundance: few

CDR3aa: CASSGQGTSSPLHF
v_gene: TRBV10-2
j_gene: TRBJ1-6
abundance: NA

CDR3aa: CAISGPGQGIGGTEAFF
v_gene: TRBV10-3
j_gene: TRBJ1-1
abundance: few

CDR3aa: CSGKGTENTEAFF
v_gene: TRBV29-1
j_gene: TRBJ1-1
abundance: many

CDR3aa: CASSQSQGSVVGGELFF
v_gene: TRBV4-1
j_gene: TRBJ2-2
abundance: many

CDR3aa: CASSVNRETQYF
v_gene: TRBV2
j_gene: TRBJ2-5
abundance: many

CDR3aa: CASSYRDRGPGYTF
v_gene: TRBV12-3/TRBV12-4
j_gene: TRBJ1-2
abundance: NA

CDR3aa: CASSHRDEQYF
v_gene: TRBV6-2/TRBV6-3
j_gene: TRBJ2-7
abundance: NA

CDR3aa: CSVGTEKVNTGELFF
v_gene: TRBV29-1
j_gene: TRBJ2-2
abundance: NA

CDR3aa: CAISGGTGRNTGELFF
v_gene: TRBV10-3
j_gene: TRBJ2-2
abundance: few

CDR3aa: CASSLEGAASGGYTDTQYF
v_gene: TRBV5-1
j_gene: TRBJ2-3
abundance: NA